Below are 27 T cell receptor beta chains sequenced from a single sample in a study of blood T cells in healthy people across ages. Next came a second PCR, run for about 6 to 11 cycles, which used a sample-barcoded 5' primer along with a J-beta primer mix. TCRdb independently ran MiXCR on the 5' RACE reads; one entry per CDR3 protein. There are approximately 1.5 million distinct CDR3 sequences in the sample; approximately 39% occur only once, and around 4% lies in the top ten. The sample comprised blood. The receptors were sampled from a woman aged 18-30 years in good health.

The CDR3 region is CASSRAAGQETQYF. The CDR3 coding sequence is TGTGCCAGCAGCCGGGCCGCGGGGCAAGAGACCCAGTACTTC. The chain joins TRBV7-9 to TRBJ2-5, with D tentatively TRBD2 (6 bases). Deletions cut 5 bases from V and 2 bases from J, with 12 bases between. The germline V gene encodes CDR1 SEHNR and CDR2 FQNEAQ (reference sequence). The CDR3 has 14 amino acids.

To note about this clonotype: A single base separates this from a much larger clone, so it may be a read error. J is TRBJ2-7 and V is TRBV12-5; D may be TRBD1 (6 bases). The CDR3 contains 13 residues. Deletions cut 11 bases from V and 3 bases from J, with 17 bases between. Germline V CDR1 and CDR2: LGHNT, FRNRAP. The CDR3 reads CAGESGVGYEQYF. CDR3 DNA sequence: TGTGCTGGCGAGTCAGGGGTTGGCTACGAGCAGTACTTC.

This clonotype was counted a few times. The gene calls are TRBV4-3 and TRBJ2-3; 13 bases match TRBD2. V lost 4 bases and J lost 3; bases outside the gene matches: 4. Per germline, CDR1 LGHNA and CDR2 YSLEER. The CDR3 consists of 16 residues. As DNA, the CDR3 is TGCGCCAGCAGCCCGTTACTAGCGGGGGGGACAGATACGCAGTATTTT. Protein product: CASSPLLAGGTDTQYF.

There are a few counts of this clonotype. This chain connects TRBV4-3 to TRBJ1-1; weak D call: TRBD1 (5 bases). The germline V gene encodes CDR1 LGHNA and CDR2 YSLEER. The CDR3 extends over 15 amino acids. V was clipped by 3 bases and J by 0 bases, with 11 bases between them. The CDR3 loop is CASSQGEGLNTEAFF. CDR3 bases: TGCGCCAGCAGCCAGGGGGAGGGATTGAACACTGAAGCTTTCTTT.

The chain joins TRBV7-2 to TRBJ2-7; TRBD2 is a possible D gene (6 bases). This CDR3 has 14 amino acids. Germline V lookup: CDR1 SGHTA, CDR2 FQGNSA. V lost 6 bases and J 0 bases, leaving 12 bases between the germline ends. CDR3 sequence reads: CASRRRGFSYEQYF. The CDR3 DNA follows: TGTGCCAGCAGGAGGCGGGGTTTCTCCTACGAGCAGTACTTC.

The chain links TRBV4-3 to TRBJ1-1; tentative D call: TRBD1 (5 bases). The V gene's germline CDR1 is LGHNA and CDR2 YSLEER. This CDR3 is 16 amino acids long. V was clipped by 1 base and J by 0 bases, with 12 bases between them. The CDR3 DNA reads as TGCGCCAGCAGCCAAGTACCGGGGCACCTGAACACTGAAGCTTTCTTT. Amino acids: CASSQVPGHLNTEAFF.

The CDR3 protein is CASSLVTGYGNTEAFF. CDR3 coding DNA: TGTGCCAGCAGCTTAGTCACAGGGTACGGGAACACTGAAGCTTTCTTT. V is TRBV7-2 and J is TRBJ1-1; the D gene is possibly TRBD1 (6 bases). V dropped 1 base and J dropped 1 base, with 13 bases sitting between them. The germline gives CDR1 SGHTA, CDR2 FQGNSA. CDR3 length: 16 residues.

The chain joins TRBV7-2 to TRBJ2-2; tentatively, D is TRBD2 (5 bases). CDR1 is SGHTA and CDR2 is FQGNSA in the germline V gene. V shed 5 bases and J shed 12 bases, with 19 bases lying between them. The CDR3 spans 14 residues. Written as DNA, the CDR3 is TGTGCCAGCAGCGACCTACTAGGGTCCTTGAAGCTGTTTTTT. Its protein is CASSDLLGSLKLFF.

This clonotype was counted between two and nine times. The J gene is TRBJ1-2, the V gene TRBV9, with 9 nucleotides matching TRBD1. The CDR3 is 15 amino acids. The germline gives CDR1 SGDLS, CDR2 YYNGEE. Losses at the gene ends were 3 bases for V and 9 bases for J; bases not matched to a gene: 12. This CDR3 reads CASSGTGGARSSYTF. In nucleotides, the CDR3 is TGTGCCAGCAGCGGAACAGGGGGCGCTCGGTCTAGCTACACCTTC.

This rearrangement joins TRBV9 to TRBJ2-7, with a weak D call TRBD2 (5 bases). The CDR3 has 13 amino acids. CDR1 SGDLS and CDR2 YYNGEE come from the germline V gene. Trimming left V 0 bases short and J 7 bases short, with 11 bases between. The CDR3 protein is CASSVDPGNEQYF. CDR3 nucleotide sequence: TGTGCCAGCAGCGTAGATCCCGGGAATGAGCAGTACTTC.

The genes are TRBV18 and TRBJ2-1, with a weak D call TRBD2 (7 bases). Trimming removed 3 bases from V and 7 bases from J, with 13 bases in between. CDR1 is KGHSH and CDR2 is LQKENI in the germline V gene. This CDR3 has 14 residues. CDR3 loop: CASSPPGEGNEQFF. The DNA for the CDR3 is TGTGCCAGCTCACCGCCAGGGGAGGGGAATGAGCAGTTCTTC.

This clonotype was detected a few times. The chain links TRBV7-2 to TRBJ2-5; D is possibly TRBD1 or TRBD2 (5 bases each). The DNA end lines up better with TRBJ2-7; the J call may be wrong. Germline V gene data show CDR1 as SGHTA and CDR2 as FQGNSA. The CDR3 runs 14 residues. The CDR3 loop is CASSLEMGAYEQYF. The CDR3 region has the DNA TGTGCCAGCAGCTTAGAAATGGGGGCCTACGAGCAGTACTTC.

The chain recombines TRBV5-1 with TRBJ1-1; D might be TRBD1 (6 bases). Germline CDR1 reads SGHRS; CDR2 reads YFSETQ. V gave up 3 bases and J gave up 0 bases, with 21 bases separating them. The CDR3 extends over 18 amino acids. CDR3 coding DNA: TGCGCCAGCAGCTCATCCGGCAGGGGAGTTGGTATGAACACTGAAGCTTTCTTT. Amino acid sequence: CASSSSGRGVGMNTEAFF.

This chain joins TRBV4-1 and TRBJ2-3; D may be TRBD1 (6 bases). The CDR3 loop spans 14 amino acids. Germline CDR1 reads MGHRA; CDR2 reads YSYEKL. V dropped 3 bases and J dropped 6 bases, with 13 bases sitting between them. The CDR3 here is CASSHNRVGDTQYF. CDR3 nucleotide sequence: TGCGCCAGCAGCCACAACAGGGTCGGGGATACGCAGTATTTT.

J is TRBJ2-5 and V is TRBV7-2; 9 bases agree with TRBD1. The DNA end lines up better with TRBJ2-7; the J call may be wrong. CDR1 and CDR2 (germline): SGHTA, FQGNSA. The CDR3 is 15 residues long. The DNA for the CDR3 is TGTGCCAGCAGCAGAACCCGGGACAGGGTCCACGAGCAGTACTTC. It codes for CASSRTRDRVHEQYF.

The CDR3 sequence: CASSEGPFTEAFF. For the CDR3, the DNA is TGTGCCAGCAGTGAAGGGCCTTTCACTGAAGCTTTCTTT. The chain links TRBV6-4 to TRBJ1-1; D is undetermined. The germline CDR1 and CDR2 sequences are MRHNA and SNTAGT. Trimming cost V 3 bases and J 4 bases, with 9 bases left between them. This CDR3 is 13 amino acids long.

Only one count was recorded for this clonotype. CDR3 DNA sequence: TGCAGTGCGAGAACCCCTGGGCCAAGCAATCAGCCCCAGCATTTT. This encodes CSARTPGPSNQPQHF. J is TRBJ1-5 and V is TRBV20-1, with D uncertain. V was pared by 6 bases and J by 1 base, with 16 bases between. This CDR3 is built from 15 residues. Per the germline V gene, CDR1 is DFQATT and CDR2 is SNEGSKA (reference sequence).

The V call is TRBV7-9, the J call TRBJ2-1; D ambiguous. Trimming took 2 bases from V and 6 from J, leaving 14 bases between them. Germline-derived CDR1 and CDR2 are SEHNR and FQNEAQ (reference sequence). This CDR3 region has 15 residues. DNA for the CDR3: TGTGCCAGCAGCTTATTTGGGTCTTCATCCAATGAGCAGTTCTTC. This encodes CASSLFGSSSNEQFF.

The chain employs TRBV3-1 and TRBJ2-2; the match to TRBD2 covers 7 bases. From germline, CDR1 is LGHDT and CDR2 YNNKEL (reference sequence). The CDR3 is 15 amino acids. The V segment lost 1 base and the J segment 9 bases; nucleotides outside the gene matches: 8. The DNA for the CDR3 is TGTGCCAGCAGCCAAGGGGGGACTATTATGAGGGAGCTGTTTTTT. Protein: CASSQGGTIMRELFF.

In nucleotides, the CDR3 is TGTGCCAGCACCAGGACAGGGGCCACTGAAGCTTTCTTT. This codes for CASTRTGATEAFF. The chain combines TRBV25-1 with TRBJ1-1; TRBD1 aligns across 9 bases. This CDR3 is 13 amino acids long. The germline CDR1 and CDR2 sequences are MGHDK and SYGVNS. The V gene end was trimmed by 7 bases and the J gene end by 4 bases; junction bases not matched to a gene: 4.

This clonotype was picked up a small number of times. This chain uses TRBV20-1 with TRBJ2-3; possible D gene TRBD2, 7 bases. The CDR3 has 13 amino acids. Germline-derived CDR1 and CDR2 are DFQATT and SNEGSKA (reference sequence). The CDR3 bases are TGCAGCGATCAGGGGCGGGAGATAGATACGCAGTATTTT. Amino acid sequence: CSDQGREIDTQYF.

The J gene is TRBJ1-4, the V gene TRBV7-8; D gene unclear. V dropped 4 bases and J dropped 8 bases, with 11 bases sitting between them. The CDR3 contains 13 residues. From germline, CDR1 is SGHVS and CDR2 FQNEAQ. The DNA for the CDR3 is TGTGCCAGCAGCTCCCGCGCTCCGGAAAAACTGTTTTTT. This sequence encodes CASSSRAPEKLFF. Complete variable domain (other parts from reference TRBV7-8 and TRBJ1-4): GAGVSQSPRYKVAKRGQDVALRCDPISGHVSLFWYQQALGQGPEFLTYFQNEAQLDKSGLPSDRFFAERPEGSVSTLKIQRTQQEDSAVYLCASSSRAPEKLFFGSGTQLSVL.

The V call is TRBV20-1, the J call TRBJ2-1; 7 bases line up with TRBD2. Per the germline V gene, CDR1 is DFQATT and CDR2 is SNEGSKA (reference sequence). The CDR3 consists of 15 residues. The J segment lost 0 bases and the V segment lost 3 bases, leaving 5 bases of the junction unmatched. This CDR3 reads CSASAAGNSYNEQFF. In DNA, the CDR3 is TGCAGTGCTAGTGCAGCGGGAAACTCCTACAATGAGCAGTTCTTC.

The chain employs TRBV12-3 or TRBV12-4 and TRBJ2-5, with 8 bases lining up with TRBD2. The CDR3 consists of 12 residues. V lost 4 bases to trimming and J lost 11 bases; unmatched junction nucleotides: 6. CDR3: CASSSLGRGQYF. The DNA of the CDR3 is TGTGCCAGCAGTTCCCTCGGGAGGGGGCAGTACTTC.

CDR3 DNA: TGTGCCAGCAGTTTCCTCGGGGGGACTAGCGGATTCAATGAGCAGTTCTTC. This gives the protein CASSFLGGTSGFNEQFF. This chain joins TRBV27 and TRBJ2-1, with 11 nucleotides matching TRBD2. Germline assignment: CDR1 MNHEY and CDR2 SMNVEV (reference sequence). The V and J ends lost 3 bases and 6 bases, in that order; junction bases with no gene match: 10. The CDR3 runs to 17 residues.

The genes are TRBV10-3 and TRBJ1-1, with D possibly being TRBD1 (5 bases). Trimming removed 7 bases from V and 4 bases from J, with 22 bases in between. This CDR3 spans 16 amino acids. Germline V gene sequence: CDR1 ENHRY, CDR2 SYGVKD. The CDR3 DNA is TGTGCCATCATACCTGGCGGGGCAGGGTTGGGCACTGAAGCTTTCTTT. Amino acids: CAIIPGGAGLGTEAFF.

This chain links TRBV28 with TRBJ2-3, with D unresolved. This CDR3 comprises 14 residues. CDR1 and CDR2 from the germline V gene are MDHEN and SYDVKM. Trimming cost V 3 bases and J 2 bases, with 9 bases left between them. The CDR3 coding sequence is TGTGCCAGCAGTTTCCGGGCACTCACAGATACGCAGTATTTT. It translates to CASSFRALTDTQYF.